This passage covers 5 T cell receptor beta chains from one sample sequenced in a study of blood T cell repertoires in COVID-19. Libraries were prepared by immunoSEQ multiplex PCR; TCRdb keeps only in-frame clonotypes and omits some of them. The sample consists of 84,000 or so clones, around four fifths of them appearing once. Sequences were obtained from peripheral blood. The receptors were sampled from a woman in her 70s with active or convalescent COVID-19.

V is TRBV9 and J is TRBJ2-4, with 8 nucleotides matching TRBD2. V lost 2 bases, J lost 5 bases, and 3 bases stayed unmatched. Per germline, CDR1 SGDLS and CDR2 YYNGEE. CDR3 length: 14 residues. The CDR3 protein is CASSVSGAENIQYF. DNA for the CDR3: TGTGCCAGCAGCGTTAGCGGGGCCGAAAACATTCAGTACTTC. Based on the CDR3 plus reference TRBV9 and TRBJ2-4, the full variable domain is DSGVTQTPKHLITATGQRVTLRCSPRSGDLSVYWYQQSLDQGLQFLIQYYNGEERAKGNILERFSAQQFPDLHSELNLSSLELGDSALYFCASSVSGAENIQYFGAGTRLSVL.

Worth noting for this clone: Additional DNA sequences in this sample encode the identical CDR3. The chain uses TRBV5-1 and TRBJ1-1, with no clear D. V was cut by 0 bases and J by 5 bases, with 14 bases left in between. The germline V gene has CDR1 SGHRS and CDR2 YFSETQ. The CDR3 is 15 amino acids. CDR3 sequence reads: CASSLAEGGVTEAFF. As DNA, the CDR3 is TGCGCCAGCAGCTTGGCCGAAGGCGGGGTGACTGAAGCTTTCTTT.

This clone was seen only once. The chain couples TRBV27 to TRBJ1-2; 10 bases align to TRBD1. This CDR3 has 17 residues. Germline V gene sequence: CDR1 MNHEY, CDR2 SMNVEV (reference sequence). V shed 3 bases and J 0 bases; nucleotides not matched to a gene: 7. The CDR3 region has the DNA TGTGCCAGCAGTTTTCTCCCCGGGACAGGGGCTAACTATGGCTACACCTTC. It is translated as CASSFLPGTGANYGYTF.

The chain joins TRBV3-1 (or the pseudogene TRBV3-2) to TRBJ2-1, with TRBD2 as a possible D gene (7 bases). This CDR3 comprises 17 residues. V was pared by 0 bases and J by 8 bases, with 20 bases between. Germline CDR1 reads LGHDT; CDR2 reads YNNKEL (reference sequence). CDR3 nucleotides: TGTGCCAGCAGCCAAGACCCCCCTGGGGGGGGGCTATATGAGCAGTTCTTC. Translation gives CASSQDPPGGGLYEQFF.

A single count supports this clone. The rearrangement joins TRBV2 to TRBJ1-4; D gene uncertain. V was pared by 1 base and J by 8 bases, with 8 bases between. The CDR3 loop spans 13 amino acids. CDR1 is SNHLY, CDR2 FYNNEI, per germline. CDR3 DNA: TGTGCCAGCAGTGAAGGTGGGAGAGAAAAACTGTTTTTT. It translates to CASSEGGREKLFF.